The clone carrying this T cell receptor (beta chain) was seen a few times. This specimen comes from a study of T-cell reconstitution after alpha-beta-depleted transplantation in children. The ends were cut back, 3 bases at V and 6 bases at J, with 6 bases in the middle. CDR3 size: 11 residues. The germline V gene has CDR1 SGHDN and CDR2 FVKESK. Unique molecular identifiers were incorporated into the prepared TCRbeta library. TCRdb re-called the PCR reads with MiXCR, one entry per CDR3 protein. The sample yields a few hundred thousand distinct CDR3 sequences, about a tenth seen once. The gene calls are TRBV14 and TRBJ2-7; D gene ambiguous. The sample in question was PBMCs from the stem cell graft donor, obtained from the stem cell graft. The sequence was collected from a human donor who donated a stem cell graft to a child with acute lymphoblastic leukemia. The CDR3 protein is CASSHFSEQYF. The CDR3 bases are TGTGCCAGCAGCCATTTTAGCGAGCAGTACTTC.